This T cell receptor (beta chain) was sequenced in a study of CD8 T cells in ankylosing spondylitis. Each CDR3 protein is one row after TCRdb ran MiXCR on the 5' RACE reads. The sample has 240,000 or so distinct CDR3 sequences; approximately 9% are singletons. This clonotype was counted between two and nine times. The V end was cut by 7 bases, the J end by 0 bases, with 12 bases between. This CDR3 spans 14 amino acids. Germline CDR1 is KGHSH and CDR2 is LQKENI. This clonotype originated in a male donor with ankylosing spondylitis or in good health (not recorded which). The sequencing input was blood, either unsorted or a sorted T cell fraction (not recorded which). The chain recombines TRBV18 with TRBJ1-1; no clear D gene. The CDR3: CASLPTGLNTEAFF. In DNA form, the CDR3 reads TGTGCCAGCTTACCGACGGGGTTGAACACTGAAGCTTTCTTT.